Sequencing of this TCR beta chain was carried out in a study of metastatic and nonmetastatic thyroid tumors. Regarding the study as a whole: TCR beta diversity was reportedly significantly higher in malignant thyroid tumors than benign nodules, in blood and tumor.

CDR3 size: 15 residues. Germline V gene sequence: CDR1 SGHVS, CDR2 FNYEAQ. Germline trimming cut 3 bases from V and 0 bases from J; bases unmatched to any gene: 1. This clone was counted at least ten times. Its cognate antigen is unknown. Not a single patient had been given any form of treatment at any point before undergoing thyroid surgery. Authors' processing steps: The study's classifier, a distant-metastasis tool for papillary thyroid cancer, was built using CDR3 differences across clinicopathological groups. TCRdb recomputed clones from the PCR reads via MiXCR. The V and J calls were not made by the authors but by TCRdb's processing. Of about 64,000 clones detected, about 16% appear once; the ten largest clones hold less than 9.5%.

V and J are TRBV7-6 and TRBJ2-1; TRBD2 matches at 8 bases. The sequence was obtained from a male donor with papillary thyroid cancer or a benign thyroid nodule (not recorded which). Some clones in this sample may be carry-over from other donors' samples. Material: blood. The CDR3 sequence is CASSFGRVSYNEQFF. The CDR3 DNA reads as TGTGCCAGCAGCTTCGGGAGGGTCTCCTACAATGAGCAGTTCTTC.